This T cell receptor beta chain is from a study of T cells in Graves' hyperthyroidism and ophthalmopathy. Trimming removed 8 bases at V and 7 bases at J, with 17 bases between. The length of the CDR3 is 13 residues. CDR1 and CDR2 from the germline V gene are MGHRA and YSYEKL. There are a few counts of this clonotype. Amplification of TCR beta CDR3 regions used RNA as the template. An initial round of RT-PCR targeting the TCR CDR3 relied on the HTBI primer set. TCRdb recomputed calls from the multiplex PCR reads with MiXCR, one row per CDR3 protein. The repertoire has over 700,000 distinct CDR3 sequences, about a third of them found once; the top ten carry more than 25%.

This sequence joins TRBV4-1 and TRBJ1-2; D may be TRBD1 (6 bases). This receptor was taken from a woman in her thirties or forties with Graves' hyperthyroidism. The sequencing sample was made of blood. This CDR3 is CASGGRVPIGYTF. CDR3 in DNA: TGCGCCAGCGGGGGCAGGGTTCCCATTGGCTACACCTTC.